Presented here are 13 T cell receptor beta chains from one specimen sequenced in a study of T cells in Graves' hyperthyroidism and ophthalmopathy. The source material, RNA transcripts, was used to amplify TCR beta CDR3 regions. The TCR CDR3 first-round RT-PCR relied on the HTBI primer set. TCRdb recomputed calls from the multiplex PCR reads with MiXCR, one row per CDR3 protein. The table lists about 410,000 distinct CDR3 sequences, roughly 14% of them singletons. Source material: blood. The origin of the receptors is a man younger than 35 with Graves' ophthalmopathy.

The chain is built from TRBV18 and TRBJ2-5; TRBD2 is a possible D gene (5 bases). Germline CDR1 and CDR2: KGHSH and LQKENI. The CDR3 contains 15 residues. Trimming took off 8 bases at V and 5 bases at J, with 21 bases between the two ends. The CDR3 reads CASSPGPGMDETQYF. CDR3 DNA sequence: TGTGCCAGCAGCCCGGGCCCCGGGATGGATGAGACCCAGTACTTC.

The sample holds many counts of this clonotype. The chain carries TRBV15 and TRBJ2-7; D tentatively reads TRBD1 or TRBD2 (5 bases each). The V gene lost 5 bases and the J gene lost 4 bases, with 15 bases spanning the gap. The CDR3 has 14 residues. Germline V lookup: CDR1 LNHNV, CDR2 YYDKDF (reference sequence). As DNA, the CDR3 is TGTGCCACCAGCCTCAGGGACCGTGAGTACGAGCAGTACTTC. The encoded protein is CATSLRDREYEQYF.

This clonotype was counted ten times or more. The V gene is TRBV12-3 or TRBV12-4, the J gene TRBJ1-2; TRBD1 is a possible D gene (5 bases). This CDR3 has 14 amino acids. Trimming took 4 bases from V and 7 from J, leaving 16 bases between them. This chain's CDR3 is CASSSISGQAGYTF. The CDR3, as DNA: TGTGCCAGCAGTTCGATATCAGGGCAAGCTGGCTACACCTTC.

This clonotype has ten or more counts. The chain is built from TRBV28 and TRBJ2-2; TRBD2 agrees at 8 bases. The V segment lost 8 bases and the J segment 5 bases; nucleotides outside the gene matches: 13. CDR3 length equals 16 residues. Germline CDR1 is MDHEN and CDR2 is SYDVKM. This CDR3 is CASGTPAGVGTGELFF. In nucleotides, the CDR3 is TGTGCCAGCGGCACACCAGCGGGAGTGGGTACCGGGGAGCTGTTTTTT.

This chain connects TRBV30 to TRBJ2-5, with D possibly being TRBD2 (7 bases). The CDR3 length is 15 residues. CDR1 and CDR2 from the germline V gene are GTSNPN and SVGIG (reference sequence). Trimming left V 0 bases short and J 4 bases short, with 15 bases between. The CDR3 nucleotides are TGTGCCTGGAGTGTGAGGGGGGGGCTGAGAGAGACCCAGTACTTC. Protein: CAWSVRGGLRETQYF.

This clonotype was observed many times. The J gene is TRBJ2-7, the V gene TRBV27, with TRBD2 matching over 12 bases. The CDR3 length is 14 residues. Germline V gene lookup returns CDR1 MNHEY and CDR2 SMNVEV (reference sequence). V shed 6 bases and J 5 bases; nucleotides not matched to a gene: 5. This CDR3 is CASRLAGGPHEQYF. CDR3 in DNA: TGTGCCAGCAGACTAGCGGGAGGACCCCACGAGCAGTACTTC.

The rearrangement uses TRBV19 and TRBJ2-2; 8 bases match TRBD1. CDR1 LNHDA and CDR2 SQIVND come from the germline V gene (reference sequence). V shed 10 bases, J shed 9 bases, and the junction held 10 bases outside the gene matches. The length of the CDR3 is 13 residues. CDR3 in DNA: TGTGCCACTCGGCTGTCAGGGGGCCGGGAGCTGTTTTTT. This encodes CATRLSGGRELFF.

This clonotype was seen only a few times. The chain has TRBV5-1 and TRBJ1-1; 8 bases map to TRBD1. The length of the CDR3 is 14 residues. After removal of 4 bases from V and 0 bases from J, the junction contained 2 bases not matched to a gene. The germline V gene has CDR1 SGHRS and CDR2 YFSETQ. CDR3 sequence reads: CASSQGALNTEAFF. CDR3 nucleotides: TGCGCCAGCAGCCAGGGGGCTCTGAACACTGAAGCTTTCTTT.

This clonotype was seen ten or more times. This chain joins TRBV7-2 and TRBJ1-2; the D is unclear. Trimming took off 2 bases at V and 4 bases at J, with 2 bases between the two ends. Germline V gene lookup returns CDR1 SGHTA and CDR2 FQGNSA. The CDR3 contains 11 residues. CDR3 in amino acids: CASSLTYGYTF. CDR3 nucleotides: TGTGCCAGCAGCTTAACCTATGGCTACACCTTC.

In regard to this clonotype: This may come from a read error, since a much larger clone is one base off. J is TRBJ2-5 and V is TRBV3-1; D gene uncertain. The germline V gene encodes CDR1 LGHDT and CDR2 YNNKEL (reference sequence). V was trimmed by 4 bases and J by 5 bases, leaving 8 bases between them. This CDR3 contains 12 residues. The CDR3 is CASSRSRETQYF. The DNA of the CDR3 is TGTGCCAGCAGCCGAAGCAGGGAGACCCAGTACTTC.

The chain is built from TRBV10-2 and TRBJ2-3; D perhaps matches TRBD2 (5 bases). The V and J ends lost 7 bases and 2 bases respectively, with 7 bases between them. CDR3 length equals 12 residues. CDR1 and CDR2 from the germline V gene are WSHSY and SAAADI. The CDR3: CASKDYTDTQYF. CDR3 DNA sequence: TGCGCCAGCAAAGACTACACAGATACGCAGTATTTT.

This clonotype appeared many times. The rearrangement joins TRBV12-3 or TRBV12-4 to TRBJ2-1; D possibly corresponds to TRBD1 (6 bases). The CDR3 sequence is 14 residues long. V gave up 4 bases and J gave up 3 bases, with 10 bases separating them. The CDR3 loop reads CASSYQGFYNEQFF. Written as DNA, the CDR3 is TGTGCCAGCAGTTATCAGGGGTTCTACAATGAGCAGTTCTTC.

This clonotype was seen repeatedly, ten times or more. J is TRBJ2-7 and V is TRBV15, with D perhaps matching TRBD2 (5 bases). CDR1 is LNHNV and CDR2 is YYDKDF in the germline V gene (reference sequence). CDR3 size: 14 residues. The V and J ends lost 0 bases and 3 bases respectively, with 9 bases between them. This chain's CDR3 is CATSRDAGIYEQYF. Here the CDR3 DNA reads TGTGCCACCAGCAGAGATGCCGGGATCTACGAGCAGTACTTC.